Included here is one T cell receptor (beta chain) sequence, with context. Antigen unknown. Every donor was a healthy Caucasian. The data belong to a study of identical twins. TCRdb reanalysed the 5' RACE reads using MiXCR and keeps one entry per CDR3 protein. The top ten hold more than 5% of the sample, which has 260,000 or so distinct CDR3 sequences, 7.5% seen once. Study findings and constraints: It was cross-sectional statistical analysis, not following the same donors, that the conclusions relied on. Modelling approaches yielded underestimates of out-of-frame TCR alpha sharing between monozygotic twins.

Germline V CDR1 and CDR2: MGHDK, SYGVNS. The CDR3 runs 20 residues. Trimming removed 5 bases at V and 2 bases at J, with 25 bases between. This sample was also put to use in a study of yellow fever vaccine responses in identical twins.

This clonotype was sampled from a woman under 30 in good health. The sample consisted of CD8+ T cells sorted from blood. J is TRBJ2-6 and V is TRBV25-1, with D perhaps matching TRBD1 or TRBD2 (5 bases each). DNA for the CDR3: TGTGCCAGCAGTAGGGGCGGGCACAGTTCGGCGTGGGCTGGGGCCAACGTCCTGACTTTC. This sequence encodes CASSRGGHSSAWAGANVLTF. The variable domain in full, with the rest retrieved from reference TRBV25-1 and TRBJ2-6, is EADIYQTPRYLVIGTGKKITLECSQTMGHDKMYWYQQDPGMELHLIHYSYGVNSTEKGDLSSESTVSRIRTEHFPLTLESARPSHTSQYLCASSRGGHSSAWAGANVLTFGAGSRLTVL.